What follows is one T cell receptor (beta chain) and its context. Its antigen is unidentified. These data come from a study of T-cell memory formation after mild COVID-19. Study-wide context: The TCR clusters were mostly specific to one donor.

The TCR alpha and TCR beta cDNA libraries, bearing sample barcodes and UMIs, were generated by 5'RACE using constant-segment primers. From the 5' RACE reads, TCRdb called clonotypes with MiXCR, one entry per CDR3 protein. The table lists 45,000 to 65,000 distinct CDR3 sequences, 9.3% of them singletons. J gave up 7 bases and V 3 bases, and 4 bases lay outside the gene matches. This CDR3 is built from 15 residues. Germline loops: CDR1 KGHDR, CDR2 SFDVKD. Overall study results and limits: Unconfirmed was the SARS-CoV-2 specificity of second-wave clones that peaked on day 37.

V gene TRBV24-1 combines with J gene TRBJ2-1; TRBD1 matches 11 bases. The source of this sequence is an adult woman who had mild COVID-19 (a few samples of this study predate the infection). Cell type and time point are not known. Sequenced sample: PBMCs or a T cell subset sorted from them (not recorded which). The CDR3 protein is CATSDPGQGGNEQFF. DNA of the CDR3: TGTGCCACCAGTGATCCGGGACAGGGGGGTAATGAGCAGTTCTTC.